This TCR beta chain came from a study of PD-1 blockade in classical Hodgkin lymphoma. There was relapse after autologous stem cell transplantation in every patient, and there was variation in brentuximab vedotin exposure. Data came from immunoSEQ multiplex PCR; TCRdb stores just in-frame clones and leaves some out. The profile shows some 14,000 clones, 85% to 90% of them singletons. The sample consisted of peripheral blood mononuclear cells (PBMCs), taken at baseline. The sequence came from a human donor with classical Hodgkin lymphoma.

CDR3: CASRPGSNQPQHF. In nucleotides, the CDR3 is TGTGCCAGCAGGCCAGGCTCCAATCAGCCCCAGCATTTT. This chain links TRBV2 with TRBJ1-5; D is uncertain. Germline CDR1 and CDR2: SNHLY and FYNNEI. Trimming removed 6 bases at V and 3 bases at J, with 9 bases between. The CDR3 covers 13 residues.